This is a list of T cell receptor beta chains from one sample in a study of cytomegalovirus exposure and HLA in healthy donors. TCRdb keeps only in-frame clones here, not all; method: immunoSEQ multiplex PCR. The data show over 150,000 clones, around 83% seen once. Material for sequencing was PBMCs. These receptors originate from a woman between 45 and 65 years old in good health and CMV-seropositive. The CDR3 runs from the conserved cysteine through the conserved F or W. A D gene is named only where the DNA matches it firmly. Size is omitted from some rows. Given values are once, few, many or a class for expanded clones.

size | J | D | V | length | CDR3 | DNA
NA | TRBJ2-5 | TRBD2 | TRBV7-2 | 15 | CASSLLSGGVETQYF | TGTGCCAGCAGCTTACTGAGCGGGGGGGTGGAGACCCAGTACTTC
NA | TRBJ1-1 | NA | TRBV28 | 12 | CASSLGLPEAFF | TGTGCCAGCAGTTTAGGGCTCCCTGAAGCTTTCTTT
NA | TRBJ2-7 | TRBD2 | TRBV27 | 15 | CASSWNGLAPYEQYF | TGTGCCAGCAGTTGGAACGGACTAGCCCCCTACGAGCAGTACTTC
NA | TRBJ2-2 | NA | TRBV7-8 | 16 | CASSFRTVANTGELFF | TGTGCCAGCAGCTTCCGGACAGTCGCGAACACCGGGGAGCTGTTTTTT
once | TRBJ2-1 | NA | TRBV27 | 16 | CASNPHTGGTYNEQFF | TGTGCCAGCAACCCTCATACCGGCGGGACTTACAATGAGCAGTTCTTC
NA | TRBJ2-3 | TRBD2 | TRBV2 | 14 | CASRPSGGTDTQYF | TGTGCCAGCAGGCCAAGCGGGGGCACAGATACGCAGTATTTT
NA | TRBJ1-4 | NA | TRBV5-5 | 18 | CASSLSKGDRATNEKLFF | TGTGCCAGCAGCTTGTCGAAAGGGGATAGGGCAACTAATGAAAAACTGTTTTTT
NA | TRBJ1-4 | TRBD1 | TRBV7-9 | 16 | CSSSFRTGGTNEKLFF | TGTTCCAGCAGCTTTCGGACAGGGGGGACTAATGAAAAACTGTTTTTT
NA | TRBJ1-1 | NA | TRBV7-9 | 15 | CSSSAWSLEYTEAFF | TGTTCCAGCAGCGCCTGGTCCTTAGAGTACACTGAAGCTTTCTTT
NA | TRBJ2-1 | NA | TRBV7-9 | 13 | CASSFPGDNEQFF | TGTGCCAGCAGCTTCCCAGGGGACAATGAGCAGTTCTTC
few | TRBJ1-3 | TRBD1 | TRBV6-1 | 17 | CASSAWTGLGDGNTIYF | TGTGCCAGCAGTGCCTGGACAGGTCTGGGCGACGGAAACACCATATATTTT
NA | TRBJ2-7 | NA | TRBV5-1 | 16 | CASSLGGQPVSYEQYF | TGCGCCAGCAGCTTGGGTGGGCAGCCTGTCTCCTACGAGCAGTACTTC
NA | TRBJ1-1 | TRBD1 | TRBV7-9 | 16 | CASSLAHGTGNTEAFF | TGTGCCAGCAGCTTAGCGCACGGGACAGGGAACACTGAAGCTTTCTTT
NA | TRBJ2-5 | NA | TRBV13 | 15 | CASSWTARGGETQYF | TGTGCCAGCAGCTGGACGGCTAGGGGGGGAGAGACCCAGTACTTC
NA | TRBJ2-7 | TRBD2 | TRBV6-1 | 15 | CASSPLAGGPSEQYF | TGTGCCAGCAGTCCCTTAGCGGGAGGGCCTTCCGAGCAGTACTTC
NA | TRBJ1-2 | TRBD1 | TRBV16 | 14 | CASSQSRTGVGYTF | TGTGCCAGCAGCCAATCAAGGACAGGGGTAGGCTACACCTTC